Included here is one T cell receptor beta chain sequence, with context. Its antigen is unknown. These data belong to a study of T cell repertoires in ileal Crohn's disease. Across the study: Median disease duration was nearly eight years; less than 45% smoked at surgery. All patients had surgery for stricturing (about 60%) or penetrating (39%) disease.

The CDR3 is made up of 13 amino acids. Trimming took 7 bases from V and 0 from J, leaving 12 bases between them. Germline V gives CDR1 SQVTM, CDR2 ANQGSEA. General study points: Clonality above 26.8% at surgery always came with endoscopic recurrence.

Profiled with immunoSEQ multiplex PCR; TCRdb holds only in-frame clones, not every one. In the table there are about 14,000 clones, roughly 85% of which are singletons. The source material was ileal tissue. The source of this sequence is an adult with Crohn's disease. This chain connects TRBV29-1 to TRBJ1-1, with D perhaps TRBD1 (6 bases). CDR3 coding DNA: TGCAGCGGCCGGGGGGGCCTGAACACTGAAGCTTTCTTT. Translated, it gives CSGRGGLNTEAFF.